One and the same sample provided the 21 T cell receptor beta chains below, sequenced in a study of radiation and T cells in renal cell carcinoma. Time point specified: baseline pretreatment blood. Treatment of the sample: 15 Gy SBRT to primary tumor, nephrectomy 4 weeks later. Produced via immunoSEQ multiplex PCR; TCRdb's table is partial and in-frame only. The sample has around 140,000 clones, less than 85% seen once; the top ten hold under 30%. The sample was blood, taken from a patient whose treatment included radiotherapy and nephrectomy. The source is a woman aged 45-65 years with renal cell carcinoma.

This chain links TRBV10-1 with TRBJ2-2; 11 bases agree with TRBD1. CDR3 size: 14 residues. The germline V gene has CDR1 WNHNN and CDR2 SYGVQD (reference sequence). J lost 5 bases, V lost 6 bases, and 2 bases had no gene match. The CDR3 loop reads CASRGTGGTGELFF. The CDR3, as DNA: TGCGCCAGCAGGGGGACAGGGGGGACCGGGGAGCTGTTTTTT.

The V and J genes are TRBV7-2 and TRBJ2-7; 9 bases line up with TRBD2. The CDR3 covers 11 residues. J was trimmed by 10 bases and V by 5 bases; bases with no gene match: 3. Looked up from germline, CDR1 is SGHTA and CDR2 is FQGNSA. The CDR3 is CASSLGTSQYF. CDR3 DNA sequence: TGTGCCAGCAGCCTCGGGACTAGCCAGTACTTC.

This chain uses TRBV4-3 with TRBJ2-2; D is perhaps TRBD1 (6 bases). Germline V gene lookup returns CDR1 LGHNA and CDR2 YSLEER. Trimming shortened V by 0 bases and J by 4 bases, and 12 bases separated the two germline ends. CDR3 size: 16 residues. The CDR3 reads CASSQEQTGITGELFF. In DNA form, the CDR3 reads TGCGCCAGCAGCCAAGAACAGACAGGTATCACCGGGGAGCTGTTTTTT.

This chain uses TRBV14 with TRBJ1-2; D perhaps matches TRBD1 (5 bases). The CDR3 spans 14 residues. CDR1 SGHDN and CDR2 FVKESK come from the germline V gene. V dropped 6 bases and J dropped 6 bases, with 17 bases sitting between them. CDR3 protein: CASSPSRGRDGYTF. The CDR3 DNA is TGTGCCAGCAGTCCCAGCCGGGGACGGGATGGCTACACCTTC.

This clone was detected a few times. This rearrangement joins TRBV21-1 to TRBJ2-7; TRBD1, the table's D call, was not compared with the DNA. TRBV21-1 represents a pseudogene. There are 17 residues in the CDR3. This CDR3 is CASSRGPKQGQTYEQYF. CDR3 sequence (DNA): TGTGCCAGCTCTCGAGGCCCGAAACAGGGGCAGACCTACGAGCAGTACTTC.

This rearrangement joins TRBV5-1 to TRBJ2-6, with D possibly matching TRBD1 (5 bases). V was cut by 0 bases and J by 0 bases, with 7 bases left in between. This CDR3 comprises 16 residues. Germline V gene sequence: CDR1 SGHRS, CDR2 YFSETQ. As DNA, the CDR3 is TGCGCCAGCAGCTTGGTACAGGCCTCTGGGGCCAACGTCCTGACTTTC. Translated: CASSLVQASGANVLTF. Based on the CDR3 plus reference TRBV5-1 and TRBJ2-6, the full variable domain is KAGVTQTPRYLIKTRGQQVTLSCSPISGHRSVSWYQQTPGQGLQFLFEYFSETQRNKGNFPGRFSGRQFSNSRSEMNVSTLELGDSALYLCASSLVQASGANVLTFGAGSRLTVL.

This chain joins TRBV5-5 and TRBJ1-5, with 8 bases fitting TRBD1. CDR3 length equals 13 residues. Germline V lookup: CDR1 SGHKS, CDR2 YYEKEE (reference sequence). Trimming removed 4 bases from V and 9 bases from J; junction bases left unmatched: 6. The CDR3 sequence is CASSKTGDGPQHF. In DNA, the CDR3 is TGTGCCAGCAGCAAGACAGGGGACGGGCCCCAGCATTTT.

The J gene is TRBJ1-4, the V gene TRBV2, with 9 nucleotides matching TRBD1. The trim removed 5 bases at V and 8 bases at J, leaving 6 bases unmatched. In germline, CDR1 is SNHLY, CDR2 FYNNEI. The CDR3 is 14 amino acids. The CDR3, as DNA: TGTGCCAGCAGTAAACAGGGGGCGAGGGAAAAACTGTTTTTT. Amino acids: CASSKQGAREKLFF. Complete variable domain (other parts from reference TRBV2 and TRBJ1-4): EPEVTQTPSHQVTQMGQEVILRCVPISNHLYFYWYRQILGQKVEFLVSFYNNEISEKSEIFDDQFSVERPDGSNFTLKIRSTKLEDSAMYFCASSKQGAREKLFFGSGTQLSVL.

The table lists this clone with a count of one. The chain couples TRBV5-1 to TRBJ1-2; D gene uncertain. This CDR3 is 13 amino acids long. Between the trimmed V and J ends, which lost 0 bases and 5 bases, there was a span of 8 bases. The germline V gene encodes CDR1 SGHRS and CDR2 YFSETQ. The CDR3 here is CASSLGQPYGYTF. CDR3 DNA: TGCGCCAGCAGCTTGGGGCAGCCGTATGGCTACACCTTC. Combining the CDR3 with reference TRBV5-1 and TRBJ1-2 gives the whole variable domain KAGVTQTPRYLIKTRGQQVTLSCSPISGHRSVSWYQQTPGQGLQFLFEYFSETQRNKGNFPGRFSGRQFSNSRSEMNVSTLELGDSALYLCASSLGQPYGYTFGSGTRLTVV.

The rearrangement links TRBV21-1 to TRBJ1-1. TRBV21-1 is reported as a pseudogene. The CDR3 covers 13 residues. CDR3 sequence: CASRSRRNTEAFF. CDR3 in DNA: TGTGCCAGCAGATCACGGAGGAACACTGAAGCTTTCTTT.

The chain links TRBV7-8 to TRBJ2-6; the D is unclear. The germline CDR1 and CDR2 sequences are SGHVS and FQNEAQ. V was pared by 3 bases and J by 1 base, with 4 bases between. The CDR3 has 14 amino acids. The CDR3 protein is CASSLGSGANVLTF. For the CDR3, the DNA is TGTGCCAGCAGCTTGGGGTCTGGGGCCAACGTCCTGACTTTC.

The chain links TRBV5-1 to TRBJ1-6, with D possibly TRBD1 on 5 matching bases. V gave up 3 bases and J gave up 6 bases, with 22 bases separating them. The CDR3 has 18 residues. The germline CDR1 and CDR2 sequences are SGHRS and YFSETQ. The CDR3 loop reads CASSSGLTVITGNSPLHF. The CDR3 DNA sequence: TGCGCCAGCAGCTCAGGCCTGACAGTGATTACGGGTAATTCACCCCTCCACTTT.

The chain recombines TRBV28 with TRBJ2-1; a possible D gene is TRBD2 (5 bases). Between the trimmed V and J ends, which lost 3 bases and 3 bases, there was a span of 9 bases. The CDR3 extends over 14 amino acids. The germline V gene encodes CDR1 MDHEN and CDR2 SYDVKM. DNA of the CDR3: TGTGCCAGCAGTTTCGCTAGCTTCTACAATGAGCAGTTCTTC. It encodes CASSFASFYNEQFF.

This clone was observed a handful of times. The chain joins TRBV6-5 to TRBJ2-3, with TRBD2 identical over 12 bases. The germline gives CDR1 MNHEY, CDR2 SVGAGI. V lost 6 bases to trimming and J lost 5 bases; unmatched junction nucleotides: 6. This CDR3 has 15 residues. CDR3 nucleotide sequence: TGTGCCAGCAGCAGCGGACTAGCGGGAATAGATACGCAGTATTTT. Translating gives CASSSGLAGIDTQYF.

This chain joins TRBV7-9 and TRBJ1-2, with D unclear. The germline V and J ends were trimmed by 5 bases and 8 bases, with 6 bases remaining between them. The CDR3 totals 10 residues. Germline lookup yields CDR1 SEHNR and CDR2 FQNEAQ (reference sequence). DNA for the CDR3: TGTGCCAGCAGCCCGAGGGGCTACACCTTC. Translation: CASSPRGYTF. Combining the CDR3 with reference TRBV7-9 and TRBJ1-2 gives the whole variable domain DTGVSQNPRHKITKRGQNVTFRCDPISEHNRLYWYRQTLGQGPEFLTYFQNEAQLEKSRLLSDRFSAERPKGSFSTLEIQRTEQGDSAMYLCASSPRGYTFGSGTRLTVV.

The chain has TRBV28 and TRBJ2-7; 12 bases are shared with TRBD2. This CDR3 has 16 residues. The germline CDR1 and CDR2 sequences are MDHEN and SYDVKM. V shed 8 bases, J shed 3 bases, and the junction held 11 bases outside the gene matches. CDR3 DNA sequence: TGTGCCAGCCGACTAGCGGGGGCCATCCTGAACTACGAGCAGTACTTC. It encodes CASRLAGAILNYEQYF.

The chain links TRBV29-1 to TRBJ1-5, with 8 bases identical to TRBD1. Germline V lookup: CDR1 SQVTM, CDR2 ANQGSEA. The CDR3 extends over 15 amino acids. V was pared by 6 bases and J by 5 bases, with 12 bases of the junction left unmatched. In DNA form, the CDR3 reads TGCAGCGTAAAATTAGGGACAGGTCGAGATCAGCCCCAGCATTTT. Translating it yields CSVKLGTGRDQPQHF.

V is TRBV4-2 and J is TRBJ2-2, with 11 nucleotides matching TRBD2. The junction had 9 bases not matched to a gene; V was cut back by 0 bases and J by 3 bases. Germline loops: CDR1 LGHNA, CDR2 YNFKEQ. The CDR3 has 19 residues. CDR3: CASSQDLGTSGGDTGELFF. CDR3 DNA: TGTGCCAGCAGCCAAGATCTCGGGACTAGCGGTGGAGACACCGGGGAGCTGTTTTTT.

V usage is TRBV10-3 and J usage is TRBJ2-7; 9 bases fit TRBD2. CDR1 is ENHRY and CDR2 is SYGVKD in the germline V gene. Trimming at V came to 6 bases and at J to 6 bases, leaving 6 bases not matched to a gene. CDR3 length: 13 residues. The CDR3 here is CAISPGLASEQYF. DNA for the CDR3: TGTGCCATCAGCCCTGGACTAGCGAGCGAGCAGTACTTC.

The chain joins TRBV2 to TRBJ2-7; 7 bases map to TRBD1. Trimming took 5 bases from V and 0 from J; bases not matched to a gene: 7. The length of the CDR3 is 15 residues. CDR1 SNHLY and CDR2 FYNNEI come from the germline V gene. CDR3 sequence (DNA): TGTGCCAGCAGTCGAGTGACAGGGAGCTCCTACGAGCAGTACTTC. Translation gives CASSRVTGSSYEQYF.

The V call is TRBV4-1, the J call TRBJ2-7; 7 bases align to TRBD1. This CDR3 comprises 13 residues. V was pared by 3 bases and J by 2 bases, with 1 base of the junction left unmatched. CDR1 is MGHRA, CDR2 YSYEKL, per germline. This chain's CDR3 is CASSQQGAYEQYF. The DNA of the CDR3 is TGCGCCAGCAGCCAGCAGGGGGCCTACGAGCAGTACTTC.